This T cell receptor (beta chain) was documented in a study of cytomegalovirus exposure and HLA in healthy donors. As concerns this clone: The antigen remains undetermined.

The PCR employed 60 Vbeta primers together with 13 Jbeta primers. Profiling relied on immunoSEQ multiplex PCR, and the TCRdb table lists in-frame clones only, not all of them. This sample carries some 160,000 clones, about 84% of them seen once, and the ten largest clones take around 3.7%. Study findings and constraints: In a later analysis, TCR beta V- and J-gene trimming showed a link to a missense DCLRE1C variant. Researchers counted around 180 TCR beta chains as cytomegalovirus-associated. It is likely that the observed cluster of highly shared sequence variants was a sequencing artifact.

Losses at the gene ends were 6 bases for V and 4 bases for J; bases not matched to a gene: 5. CDR3 size: 13 residues. Germline-derived CDR1 and CDR2 are MDHEN and SYDVKM. The chain recombines TRBV28 with TRBJ1-1; 7 bases fit TRBD1. This receptor was obtained from a male donor in good health and CMV-seronegative. The sample taken for sequencing was PBMCs. The CDR3 region is CASSLTGSTEAFF. The CDR3 nucleotides read TGTGCCAGCAGCCTGACAGGGTCCACTGAAGCTTTCTTT.